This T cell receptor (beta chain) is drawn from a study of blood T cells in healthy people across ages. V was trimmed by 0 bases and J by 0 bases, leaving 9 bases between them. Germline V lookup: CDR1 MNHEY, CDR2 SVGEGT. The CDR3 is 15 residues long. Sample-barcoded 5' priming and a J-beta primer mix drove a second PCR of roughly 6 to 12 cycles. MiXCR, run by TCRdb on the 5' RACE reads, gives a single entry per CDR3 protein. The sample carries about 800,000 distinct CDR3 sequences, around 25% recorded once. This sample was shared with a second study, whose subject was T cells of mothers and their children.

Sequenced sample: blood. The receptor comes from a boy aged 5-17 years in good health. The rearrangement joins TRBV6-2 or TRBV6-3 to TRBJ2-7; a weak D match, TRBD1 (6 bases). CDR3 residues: CASSYSNRDSYEQYF. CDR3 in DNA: TGTGCCAGCAGTTACTCTAACAGGGACTCCTACGAGCAGTACTTC.